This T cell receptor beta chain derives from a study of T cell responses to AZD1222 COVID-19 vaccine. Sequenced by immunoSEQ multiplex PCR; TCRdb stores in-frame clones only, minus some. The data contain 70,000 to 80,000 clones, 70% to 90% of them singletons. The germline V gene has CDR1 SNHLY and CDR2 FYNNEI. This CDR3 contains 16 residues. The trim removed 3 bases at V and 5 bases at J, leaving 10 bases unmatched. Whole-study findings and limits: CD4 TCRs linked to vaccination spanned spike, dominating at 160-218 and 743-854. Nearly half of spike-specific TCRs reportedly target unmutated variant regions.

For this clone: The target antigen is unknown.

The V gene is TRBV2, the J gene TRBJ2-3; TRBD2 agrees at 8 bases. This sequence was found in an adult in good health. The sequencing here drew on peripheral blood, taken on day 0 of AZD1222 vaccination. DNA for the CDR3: TGTGCCAGCAGTGATCAAGTCGGGAGGGCCGGAGATACGCAGTATTTT. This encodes CASSDQVGRAGDTQYF.